This T cell receptor beta chain originates from a study of beta chain features in type 1 diabetes. Study information: The patients were much like the healthy donors in age, gender and cell yields. General observations from the study: Shortening that was moderate but significant affected the TCRB CDR3s of Type 1 diabetes patients in all four CD4+ subsets.

As every portion of the isolated RNA was reverse transcribed, the sequencing read expressed TCRB transcripts. TCRdb's table, derived via immunoSEQ multiplex PCR, lists solely in-frame clones and lacks some. The table has around 13,000 clones, 45% to 50% seen once. Every donor had blood drawn once into heparin, around 120 mL on average. In the case of this clone: The target antigen is unknown.

Sequenced sample: stem cell memory CD4+ T cells from blood. This TCR derives from a young man in good health.

The DNA of the CDR3 is TGTGCCAGCAGCCCAATGACGGGAGTCTCTGGAAACACCATATATTTT. It yields the protein CASSPMTGVSGNTIYF. V gene TRBV5-6 combines with J gene TRBJ1-3; D gene unclear. In germline, CDR1 is SGHDT, CDR2 YYEEEE. V lost 4 bases and J 0 bases, leaving 14 bases between the germline ends. This CDR3 contains 16 residues.